These T cell receptor beta chains were read from a single sample in a study of CD8+ T cells in alopecia areata. Assay used: immunoSEQ multiplex PCR; TCRdb lists only in-frame clones, some missing. The sample includes more than 200,000 clones, around two fifths seen only once; the top ten take around 2.8%. The sample here was CD4+ T cells sorted from blood, taken between weeks 36 and 40, from a patient treated with tofacitinib. These receptors were obtained from a human donor with alopecia areata. Both conserved end residues are part of each CDR3. D genes are given only for firm matches. Not all rows give a size; the values are once, few, many and, for expanded clones, a class.

14	.	TRBV29-1	TRBD1	TRBJ2-2	CSVKAQGANGELFF	TGCAGCGTGAAAGCCCAGGGGGCGAACGGGGAGCTGTTTTTT
15	.	TRBV5-1	TRBD1	TRBJ2-1	CASSLPGTGGDEQFF	TGCGCCAGCAGCTTGCCCGGGACAGGGGGCGATGAGCAGTTCTTC
19	.	TRBV28	.	TRBJ1-5	CASSGGYSGVSYSNQPQHF	TGTGCCAGCAGTGGGGGCTATTCAGGGGTGAGCTATAGCAATCAGCCCCAGCATTTT
14	.	TRBV7-9	.	TRBJ2-7	CASRLAQGPHEQYF	TGTGCCAGCCGGCTTGCCCAGGGCCCCCACGAGCAGTACTTC
17	.	TRBV18	.	TRBJ2-1	CASSPTTPSSSYNEQFF	TGTGCCAGCTCACCAACGACTCCATCGAGCTCCTACAATGAGCAGTTCTTC
16	few	TRBV23-1	TRBD1	TRBJ2-2	CAGMTGDGDDTGELFF	TGCGCCGGAATGACAGGGGACGGTGACGACACCGGGGAGCTGTTTTTT
14	.	TRBV7-9	.	TRBJ2-1	CASSPGVIYNEQFF	TGTGCCAGCAGCCCGGGGGTAATCTACAATGAGCAGTTCTTC
14	.	TRBV30	.	TRBJ1-4	CAWSTGTWGEKLFF	TGTGCCTGGAGTACGGGCACCTGGGGTGAAAAACTGTTTTTT
16	.	TRBV5-4	TRBD2	TRBJ2-4	CASSLGLAGPKNIQYF	TGTGCCAGCAGCTTGGGACTAGCGGGACCCAAAAACATTCAGTACTTC
13	.	TRBV30	TRBD1	TRBJ2-1	CAWSAGQGGEQFF	TGTGCCTGGAGTGCTGGACAGGGTGGCGAGCAGTTCTTC
11	.	TRBV2	.	TRBJ2-7	CASSGAREQYF	TGTGCCAGCAGTGGAGCCCGGGAGCAGTACTTC
13	.	TRBV5-4	.	TRBJ2-7	CASRRDRNYEQYF	TGTGCCAGCAGGCGGGACAGAAACTACGAGCAGTACTTC
14	.	TRBV27	.	TRBJ2-7	CASSRSGFPYEQYF	TGTGCCAGCAGTCGGTCAGGCTTCCCCTACGAGCAGTACTTC
14	.	TRBV16	TRBD1	TRBJ2-7	CASSPGQGTYEQYF	TGTGCCAGCAGCCCCGGACAGGGTACCTACGAGCAGTACTTC
15	once	TRBV30	.	TRBJ2-2	CAGGWDPAARGELFF	TGTGCGGGGGGATGGGACCCCGCGGCGCGCGGGGAGCTGTTTTTT
13	.	TRBV7-6	.	TRBJ1-5	CASSPNSNQPQHF	TGTGCCAGCAGCCCGAATAGCAATCAGCCCCAGCATTTT
13	.	TRBV30	.	TRBJ1-1	CAWSLSVNTEAFF	TGTGCCTGGAGTCTTTCAGTGAACACTGAAGCTTTCTTT
16	many	TRBV15	TRBD1	TRBJ1-5	CATSRGQGAGNQPQHF	TGTGCCACCAGCCGTGGACAGGGGGCAGGCAATCAGCCCCAGCATTTT